These 19 T cell receptor beta chains were all obtained from the same sample, sequenced in a study of blood T cell repertoires in COVID-19. TCRdb's copy holds only in-frame clones and misses some; the assay was immunoSEQ multiplex PCR. The sample includes about 140,000 clones, roughly 82% of them seen just once. Sequenced input: peripheral blood. Receptors were obtained from a human donor in a cohort sampled during active COVID-19.

The V gene is TRBV11-2, the J gene TRBJ1-1; 9 bases are a match to TRBD1. The CDR3 extends over 15 amino acids. V shed 5 bases, J shed 10 bases, and the junction held 14 bases outside the gene matches. In germline, CDR1 is SGHAT, CDR2 FQNNGV. The CDR3: CASSRQGQGVPGAFF. CDR3 DNA sequence: TGTGCCAGCAGCCGTCAGGGACAGGGAGTACCGGGAGCTTTCTTT.

This clone came up once. The V and J genes are TRBV9 and TRBJ2-6; 8 bases are a match to TRBD2. The CDR3 runs 19 residues. Trimming took 3 bases from V and 1 from J; bases not matched to a gene: 12. Germline V lookup: CDR1 SGDLS, CDR2 YYNGEE. DNA of the CDR3: TGTGCCAGCAGCGCAACCTTGAGCGGGAGCAGGTCTGGGGCCAACGTCCTGACTTTC. This translates into CASSATLSGSRSGANVLTF.

The gene calls are TRBV7-2 and TRBJ2-1; 9 nucleotides align to TRBD2. This CDR3 has 15 amino acids. With V trimmed by 1 base and J by 6 bases, 4 bases remained unmatched. The germline V gene encodes CDR1 SGHTA and CDR2 FQGNSA. Here the CDR3 reads CASSLGGTSPNEQFF. CDR3 coding DNA: TGTGCCAGCAGCTTAGGCGGGACTAGCCCCAATGAGCAGTTCTTC.

This clone occurred a few times. V usage is TRBV11-2 and J usage is TRBJ1-1; perhaps TRBD1 as D (6 bases). The CDR3 consists of 15 residues. With 5 bases removed from V and 1 base from J, the gap between germline ends came to 14 bases. Germline CDR1 and CDR2: SGHAT and FQNNGV. The CDR3 here is CASSQSGHPNTEAFF. For the CDR3, the DNA is TGTGCCAGCAGCCAGTCGGGACACCCGAACACTGAAGCTTTCTTT.

This chain joins TRBV12-3 or TRBV12-4 and TRBJ1-5; D gene uncertain. V was trimmed by 6 bases and J by 6 bases, leaving 12 bases between them. The CDR3 has 13 amino acids. The CDR3 DNA sequence: TGTGCCAGCAGCCATGAAGTGAGTCAGCCCCAGCATTTT. Translation: CASSHEVSQPQHF.

This clone was counted between two and nine times. This sequence joins TRBV2 and TRBJ2-3; 9 bases agree with TRBD1. The germline V gene encodes CDR1 SNHLY and CDR2 FYNNEI. Trimming took 7 bases from V and 1 from J; bases not matched to a gene: 3. The CDR3 totals 14 residues. The CDR3 nucleotides read TGTGCCAGCACACGGACAGGGGGCACAGATACGCAGTATTTT. Its translation: CASTRTGGTDTQYF.

The genes are TRBV4-2 and TRBJ1-5; 7 positions match TRBD1. Germline CDR1 and CDR2: LGHNA and YNFKEQ. J gave up 0 bases and V 4 bases, and 9 bases lay outside the gene matches. This CDR3 region has 17 residues. The CDR3, as DNA: TGTGCCAGCAGCCCAGGACAGGAGAGAGATAGCAATCAGCCCCAGCATTTT. Translating it yields CASSPGQERDSNQPQHF.

The V gene is TRBV2, the J gene TRBJ2-2; D call uncertain. Trimming stripped 7 bases from V and 4 bases from J, with 10 bases between. Germline values: CDR1 SNHLY, CDR2 FYNNEI. CDR3 size: 13 residues. CDR3 protein: CASTVPGTGELFF. The CDR3 region has the DNA TGTGCCAGCACGGTGCCGGGCACCGGGGAGCTGTTTTTT.

The gene calls are TRBV10-3 and TRBJ2-3, with D possibly TRBD1 on 5 matching bases. V lost 3 bases, J lost 0 bases, and 7 bases lay in between. Germline V gene sequence: CDR1 ENHRY, CDR2 SYGVKD. CDR3 length: 14 amino acids. Written as DNA, the CDR3 is TGTGCCATCAGTGACAGGGATAGCACAGATACGCAGTATTTT. Amino acid sequence: CAISDRDSTDTQYF.

The chain is built from TRBV6-2 or TRBV6-3 and TRBJ2-1; D not certain. Germline V gene data show CDR1 as MNHEY and CDR2 as SVGEGT. This CDR3 region has 12 residues. V was pared by 2 bases and J by 8 bases, with 7 bases between. CDR3 sequence: CASSYERYEQFF. The DNA for the CDR3 is TGTGCCAGCAGTTACGAACGGTATGAGCAGTTCTTC.

The chain has TRBV7-6 and TRBJ1-2; D is undetermined. Between the trimmed V and J ends, which lost 4 bases and 7 bases, there was a span of 19 bases. The CDR3 consists of 15 residues. The germline V gene encodes CDR1 SGHVS and CDR2 FNYEAQ. The CDR3 nucleotides read TGTGCCAGCAGCTCGTCAGCGGGGAGTGAACGTGGCTACACCTTC. This encodes CASSSSAGSERGYTF.

The rearrangement links TRBV4-1 to TRBJ1-2, with TRBD1 matching 9 bases. The CDR3 runs 16 residues. From germline, CDR1 is MGHRA and CDR2 YSYEKL. The V gene end was trimmed by 0 bases and the J gene end by 5 bases; junction bases not matched to a gene: 7. In DNA, the CDR3 is TGCGCCAGCAGCCAAGATCCGGGACAGGGCGGGTATGGCTACACCTTC. Protein sequence: CASSQDPGQGGYGYTF.

A single count supports this clone. The chain joins TRBV10-3 to TRBJ1-4, with 7 nucleotides matching TRBD1. Per germline, CDR1 ENHRY and CDR2 SYGVKD. CDR3 size: 15 residues. Trimming cost V 2 bases and J 4 bases; bases outside gene matches: 4. Here the CDR3 reads CAISEEGTVNEKLFF. The CDR3 DNA sequence: TGTGCCATCAGTGAGGAGGGGACAGTTAATGAAAAACTGTTTTTT.

The rearrangement joins TRBV18 to TRBJ2-3, with 9 bases aligning to TRBD1. This CDR3 comprises 15 residues. V lost 3 bases to trimming and J lost 6 bases; unmatched junction nucleotides: 7. Germline V gene sequence: CDR1 KGHSH, CDR2 LQKENI. In nucleotides, the CDR3 is TGTGCCAGCTCACCCCGGGACAGGGTTGGGGATACGCAGTATTTT. This sequence encodes CASSPRDRVGDTQYF.

This clone was counted once. The chain joins TRBV27 to TRBJ2-6, with D maybe TRBD2 (6 bases). CDR1 MNHEY and CDR2 SMNVEV come from the germline V gene (reference sequence). Between the trimmed V and J ends, which lost 6 bases and 0 bases, there was a span of 9 bases. The CDR3 spans 15 residues. The CDR3 nucleotides read TGTGCCAGCAGGCGCGGGAACTCTGGGGCCAACGTCCTGACTTTC. Encoded protein: CASRRGNSGANVLTF.

V gene TRBV5-6 combines with J gene TRBJ2-5; D may be TRBD2 (6 bases). The CDR3 spans 15 residues. V shed 4 bases and J shed 1 base, with 14 bases lying between them. Germline V gives CDR1 SGHDT, CDR2 YYEEEE. As DNA, the CDR3 is TGTGCCAGCAGCAGCTCACTAGCAGTCCAAGAGACCCAGTACTTC. Amino acid sequence: CASSSSLAVQETQYF.

The genes are TRBV6-1 and TRBJ2-5, with 9 bases aligning to TRBD2. The V and J ends lost 0 bases and 5 bases, in that order; junction bases with no gene match: 10. The CDR3 runs to 17 residues. Germline loops: CDR1 MNHNS, CDR2 SASEGT. CDR3 region: CASSEALLAGWEETQYF. The CDR3 nucleotides read TGTGCCAGCAGTGAAGCGCTTCTAGCGGGGTGGGAGGAGACCCAGTACTTC.

The V and J genes are TRBV7-3 and TRBJ1-5; 9 bases match TRBD1. This CDR3 region has 15 residues. Germline lookup yields CDR1 SGHTA and CDR2 FQGTGA. V dropped 5 bases and J dropped 3; count of bases not matched to a gene: 5. The chain's CDR3 is CASSADRGNNQPQHF. The CDR3 nucleotides are TGTGCCAGCAGCGCGGACAGGGGTAACAATCAGCCCCAGCATTTT.

The chain has TRBV6-5 and TRBJ2-3, with D perhaps TRBD2 (7 bases). Germline loops: CDR1 MNHEY, CDR2 SVGAGI. The CDR3 runs to 14 residues. Trimming removed 6 bases from V and 1 base from J, with 11 bases in between. DNA of the CDR3: TGTGCCAGCAGCGGGGGGCCAGGCACAGATACGCAGTATTTT. This sequence encodes CASSGGPGTDTQYF.